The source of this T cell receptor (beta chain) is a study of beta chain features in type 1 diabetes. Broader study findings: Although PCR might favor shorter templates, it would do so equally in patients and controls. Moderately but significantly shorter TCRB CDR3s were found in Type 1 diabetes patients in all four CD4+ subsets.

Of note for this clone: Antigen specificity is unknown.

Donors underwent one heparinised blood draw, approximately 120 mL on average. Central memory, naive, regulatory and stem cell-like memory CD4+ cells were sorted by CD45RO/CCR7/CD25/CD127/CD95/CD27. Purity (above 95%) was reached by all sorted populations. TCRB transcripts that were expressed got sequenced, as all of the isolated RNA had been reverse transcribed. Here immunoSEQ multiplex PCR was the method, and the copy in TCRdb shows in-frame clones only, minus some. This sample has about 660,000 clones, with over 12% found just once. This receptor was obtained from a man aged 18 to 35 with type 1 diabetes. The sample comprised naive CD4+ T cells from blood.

CDR3 amino acids: CAWSVGGNGYTF. DNA of the CDR3: TGTGCCTGGAGTGTAGGAGGGAATGGCTACACCTTC. V is TRBV30 and J is TRBJ1-2, with D unclear. The germline V gene encodes CDR1 GTSNPN and CDR2 SVGIG (reference sequence). With 0 bases removed from V and 6 bases from J, the gap between germline ends came to 8 bases. The CDR3 extends over 12 amino acids. Filled out from reference TRBV30 and TRBJ1-2, the complete variable domain reads SQTIHQWPATLVQPVGSPLSLECTVEGTSNPNLYWYRQAAGRGLQLLFYSVGIGQISSEVPQNLSASRPQDRQFILSSKKLLLSDSGFYLCAWSVGGNGYTFGSGTRLTVV.